The 26 T cell receptor beta chains below come from one sample, sequenced in a study of long-term antiretroviral therapy in people with HIV. At the survey level, the v3.0 immunoSEQ assay was run. The protocol was immunoSEQ multiplex PCR, while the TCRdb copy is restricted to in-frame clones and leaves out a portion. The repertoire holds 44,000 or so clones, more than 90% seen once, with 2.7% in the top ten. The material sequenced was unsorted PBMCs, taken 3.7 years after starting antiretroviral therapy. These receptors were obtained from a woman aged 50 to 65 with HIV.

The chain carries TRBV7-9 and TRBJ2-3; 8 nucleotides match TRBD1. Trimming at V came to 5 bases and at J to 1 base, leaving 5 bases not matched to a gene. Germline V lookup: CDR1 SEHNR, CDR2 FQNEAQ (reference sequence). The CDR3 consists of 15 residues. CDR3 bases: TGTGCCAGCAGCAGGGCACAGGGGGGCACAGATACGCAGTATTTT. Translating it yields CASSRAQGGTDTQYF. Based on the CDR3 plus reference TRBV7-9 and TRBJ2-3, the full variable domain is DTGVSQNPRHKITKRGQNVTFRCDPISEHNRLYWYRQTLGQGPEFLTYFQNEAQLEKSRLLSDRFSAERPKGSFSTLEIQRTEQGDSAMYLCASSRAQGGTDTQYFGPGTRLTVL.

The V and J genes are TRBV14 and TRBJ1-3; D unresolved. Germline values: CDR1 SGHDN, CDR2 FVKESK. This CDR3 has 15 amino acids. V lost 1 base and J lost 0, with 7 bases in between. DNA of the CDR3: TGTGCCAGCAGCCAAGCGGTACTCTCTGGAAACACCATATATTTT. Its translation: CASSQAVLSGNTIYF.

This clone was detected only once. This chain connects TRBV7-2 to TRBJ1-5; D gene uncertain. This CDR3 is built from 14 residues. V lost 6 bases to trimming and J lost 0 bases, with 9 bases between them. Germline lookup yields CDR1 SGHTA and CDR2 FQGNSA. This CDR3 is CASRGRDSNQPQHF. The CDR3 region has the DNA TGTGCCAGCAGGGGCAGAGATAGCAATCAGCCCCAGCATTTT.

The rearrangement uses TRBV5-6 and TRBJ2-1, with TRBD2 identical over 11 bases. The germline CDR1 and CDR2 sequences are SGHDT and YYEEEE. V lost 4 bases to trimming and J lost 8 bases; unmatched junction nucleotides: 11. The CDR3 consists of 16 residues. The chain's CDR3 is CASSQRLAGYLDEQFF. The CDR3 nucleotides are TGTGCCAGCAGCCAAAGACTAGCGGGGTACCTCGATGAGCAGTTCTTC.

This clone appeared a single time. The rearrangement uses TRBV5-6 and TRBJ1-4, with D unclear. Trimming took 1 base from V and 4 from J, leaving 8 bases between them. The germline V gene has CDR1 SGHDT and CDR2 YYEEEE. CDR3 length: 14 residues. In DNA form, the CDR3 reads TGTGCCAGCAGCTTGCGGCGTAATAATGAAAAACTGTTTTTT. As protein: CASSLRRNNEKLFF.

The chain carries TRBV5-4 and TRBJ2-2; 10 bases map to TRBD1. Per the germline V gene, CDR1 is SGHNT and CDR2 is YYREEE (reference sequence). There are 16 residues in the CDR3. The junction had 4 bases not matched to a gene; V was cut back by 0 bases and J by 5 bases. DNA for the CDR3: TGTGCCAGCAGCTTGGTAGGGACAGGGGCAACCGGGGAGCTGTTTTTT. It yields the protein CASSLVGTGATGELFF.

This chain joins TRBV10-1 and TRBJ2-2, with 7 bases aligning to TRBD1. V dropped 2 bases and J dropped 7; count of bases not matched to a gene: 4. The CDR3 has 14 residues. Germline CDR1 and CDR2: WNHNN and SYGVQD (reference sequence). The DNA of the CDR3 is TGCGCCAGCAGTGAGGACAGGGTTAGCGGGGAGCTGTTTTTT. Its protein product is CASSEDRVSGELFF.

The V call is TRBV5-4, the J call TRBJ2-5, with 12 bases fitting TRBD2. This CDR3 is 17 amino acids long. Germline V gives CDR1 SGHNT, CDR2 YYREEE (reference sequence). Trimming removed 4 bases from V and 5 bases from J; junction bases left unmatched: 12. The CDR3 DNA sequence: TGTGCCAGCAGCACCCGACTAGCGGGGGACGATGGGGAGACCCAGTACTTC. Translation gives CASSTRLAGDDGETQYF.

The CDR3 nucleotides are TGTGCCAGCAGCTTGGGGTCGCAGGGGGGAAATTCACCCCTCCACTTT. Encoded protein: CASSLGSQGGNSPLHF. The chain joins TRBV5-4 to TRBJ1-6; 7 bases are shared with TRBD1. CDR3 length: 16 residues. The V gene end was trimmed by 0 bases and the J gene end by 7 bases; junction bases not matched to a gene: 7. CDR1 is SGHNT and CDR2 is YYREEE in the germline V gene (reference sequence).

The rearrangement uses TRBV5-1 and TRBJ1-6, with 8 bases aligning to TRBD1. Germline-derived CDR1 and CDR2 are SGHRS and YFSETQ. The CDR3 contains 15 residues. The ends lost 4 bases at V and 8 bases at J; junction bases unmatched: 8. In DNA, the CDR3 is TGCGCCAGCAGCGACGGGACAGGTCGGGATTCACCCCTCCACTTT. Translation: CASSDGTGRDSPLHF.

This clone appeared a few times. CDR3 sequence (DNA): TGTGCCAGCAGTATAGAGACAGGGGGCCTTTACGAGCAGTACTTC. Translating it yields CASSIETGGLYEQYF. The chain combines TRBV6-5 with TRBJ2-7; 10 bases match TRBD1. The length of the CDR3 is 15 residues. Germline CDR1 reads MNHEY; CDR2 reads SVGAGI. V lost 5 bases to trimming and J lost 4 bases; unmatched junction nucleotides: 8.

J is TRBJ1-6 and V is TRBV14; the D gene is possibly TRBD1 (5 bases). Trimming left V 2 bases short and J 7 bases short, with 9 bases between. CDR3 length: 14 residues. CDR1 and CDR2 from the germline V gene are SGHDN and FVKESK. CDR3 residues: CASSQMTVNSPLHF. Written as DNA, the CDR3 is TGTGCCAGCAGCCAAATGACAGTGAATTCACCCCTCCACTTT.

The chain recombines TRBV4-3 with TRBJ2-3, with D perhaps TRBD1 or TRBD2 (5 bases each). The CDR3 is made up of 14 amino acids. Trimming shortened V by 4 bases and J by 5 bases, and 13 bases separated the two germline ends. CDR1 and CDR2 (germline): LGHNA, YSLEER. CDR3 in DNA: TGCGCCAGCAGCCGGGGCGGGTATCGAGATACGCAGTATTTT. This gives the protein CASSRGGYRDTQYF.

The rearrangement joins TRBV4-3 to TRBJ2-5; D gene unclear. CDR3 length: 16 residues. The germline V and J ends were trimmed by 4 bases and 1 base, with 16 bases remaining between them. Looked up from germline, CDR1 is LGHNA and CDR2 is YSLEER. The CDR3 reads CASSPEVYRAQETQYF. CDR3 DNA: TGCGCCAGCAGCCCCGAGGTTTATAGAGCCCAAGAGACCCAGTACTTC.

This clone was found once. The rearrangement links TRBV5-8 to TRBJ1-1; D not certain. Germline V lookup: CDR1 SGHTS, CDR2 YDEGEE. The CDR3 has 16 residues. V was pared by 1 base and J by 1 base, with 14 bases between. The CDR3 loop reads CASSLFRTATNTEAFF. CDR3 coding DNA: TGTGCCAGCAGCTTGTTCCGAACAGCGACGAACACTGAAGCTTTCTTT. The whole variable domain, filled in from reference TRBV5-8 and TRBJ1-1, reads EAGVTQSPTHLIKTRGQQATLRCSPISGHTSVYWYQQALGLGLQFLLWYDEGEERNRGNFPPRFSGRQFPNYSSELNVNALELEDSALYLCASSLFRTATNTEAFFGQGTRLTVV.

The V and J genes are TRBV7-8 and TRBJ1-2; 9 bases are shared with TRBD1. V dropped 5 bases and J dropped 1; count of bases not matched to a gene: 5. Germline values: CDR1 SGHVS, CDR2 FQNEAQ. The CDR3 spans 15 residues. The CDR3 loop is CASSMDRGLNYGYTF. The CDR3 region has the DNA TGTGCCAGCAGCATGGACAGGGGCCTTAACTATGGCTACACCTTC.

The chain recombines TRBV7-3 with TRBJ1-4; D is perhaps TRBD1 (5 bases). The CDR3 has 16 amino acids. V was clipped by 2 bases and J by 3 bases, with 13 bases between them. The V gene's germline CDR1 is SGHTA and CDR2 FQGTGA. Here the CDR3 DNA reads TGTGCCAGCAGCTTATTTCCGGGGGTTGCTAATGAAAAACTGTTTTTT. This codes for CASSLFPGVANEKLFF.

The chain combines TRBV5-1 with TRBJ2-7, with D possibly being TRBD2 (7 bases). The CDR3 loop spans 15 amino acids. Trimming left V 0 bases short and J 2 bases short, with 12 bases between. In germline, CDR1 is SGHRS, CDR2 YFSETQ. The CDR3 coding sequence is TGCGCCAGCAGCTTGGATGGGGGGGCCCCCTACGAGCAGTACTTC. This gives the protein CASSLDGGAPYEQYF.

The J gene is TRBJ1-1, the V gene TRBV5-1; TRBD1 matches at 7 bases. Germline V gene data show CDR1 as SGHRS and CDR2 as YFSETQ. Trimming removed 3 bases from V and 1 base from J; junction bases left unmatched: 3. The CDR3 has 14 residues. CDR3: CASSSQGGNTEAFF. The CDR3 nucleotides are TGCGCCAGCAGCTCTCAGGGGGGGAACACTGAAGCTTTCTTT.

The rearrangement uses TRBV11-1 and TRBJ2-5; 11 nucleotides line up with TRBD2. This CDR3 region has 15 residues. The V segment lost 5 bases and the J segment 4 bases; nucleotides outside the gene matches: 6. Germline V gene sequence: CDR1 SGHAT, CDR2 FQDESV (reference sequence). The CDR3 DNA reads as TGTGCCAGCAGCGAACGACTAGCGGGGTTAGAGACCCAGTACTTC. It encodes CASSERLAGLETQYF.

The chain links TRBV2 to TRBJ1-5; 7 bases agree with TRBD1. V was clipped by 8 bases and J by 6 bases; unmatched bases: 10. Germline V gene lookup returns CDR1 SNHLY and CDR2 FYNNEI. CDR3 length: 14 residues. The DNA for the CDR3 is TGTGCCAGCCGGGTCACAGGGGAGGCTCAGCCCCAGCATTTT. As protein: CASRVTGEAQPQHF.

The V and J genes are TRBV29-1 and TRBJ1-2; D is perhaps TRBD1 (6 bases). CDR1 is SQVTM, CDR2 ANQGSEA, per germline. The CDR3 extends over 13 amino acids. Trimming removed 7 bases at V and 4 bases at J, with 16 bases between. Written as DNA, the CDR3 is TGCAGCGGGTCCGCAGGGGTCGGCTATGGCTACACCTTC. It translates to CSGSAGVGYGYTF.

This clone was seen once. Written as DNA, the CDR3 is TGTGCCAGCAGCCTCTATGTGCGGGGCTACACCTTC. This encodes CASSLYVRGYTF. The chain couples TRBV5-8 to TRBJ1-2; D is unclear. Trimming took off 4 bases at V and 8 bases at J, with 12 bases between the two ends. CDR1 is SGHTS and CDR2 is YDEGEE in the germline V gene. The CDR3 spans 12 residues.

The chain has TRBV10-2 and TRBJ2-7, with TRBD1 identical over 8 bases. The CDR3 spans 13 residues. V was clipped by 10 bases and J by 2 bases; unmatched bases: 7. Germline CDR1 WSHSY, CDR2 SAAADI. CDR3 nucleotides: TGCGCCATCGGACAGGGTAGGACCTACGAGCAGTACTTC. Translation: CAIGQGRTYEQYF.

The genes are TRBV15 and TRBJ1-3; D remains unclear. CDR1 and CDR2 (germline): LNHNV, YYDKDF (reference sequence). The CDR3 runs to 13 residues. With 1 base removed from V and 8 bases from J, the gap between germline ends came to 9 bases. In DNA form, the CDR3 reads TGTGCCACCAGCAGAGTCAAGGCGGACACCATATATTTT. It specifies CATSRVKADTIYF.

The V call is TRBV28, the J call TRBJ1-5, with D possibly matching TRBD1 (5 bases). The germline CDR1 and CDR2 sequences are MDHEN and SYDVKM. Trimming took 6 bases from V and 4 from J, leaving 16 bases between them. The CDR3 contains 15 residues. The CDR3 sequence: CASSPTGLTNQPQHF. CDR3 in DNA: TGTGCCAGCAGCCCCACAGGCCTTACTAATCAGCCCCAGCATTTT.